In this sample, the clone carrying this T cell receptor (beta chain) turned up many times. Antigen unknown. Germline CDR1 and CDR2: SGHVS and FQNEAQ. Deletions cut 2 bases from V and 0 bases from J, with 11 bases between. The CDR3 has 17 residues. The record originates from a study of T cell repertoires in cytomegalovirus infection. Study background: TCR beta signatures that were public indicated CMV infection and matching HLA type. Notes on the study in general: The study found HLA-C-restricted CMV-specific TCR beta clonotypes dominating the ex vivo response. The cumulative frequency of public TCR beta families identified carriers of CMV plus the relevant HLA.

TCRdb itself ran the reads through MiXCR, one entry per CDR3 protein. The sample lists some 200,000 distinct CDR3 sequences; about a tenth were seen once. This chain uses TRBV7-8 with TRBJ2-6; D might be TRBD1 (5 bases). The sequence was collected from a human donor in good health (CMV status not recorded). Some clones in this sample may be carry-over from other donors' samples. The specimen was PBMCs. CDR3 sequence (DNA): TGTGCCAGCAGCTTAAGGGGCAGGTCCTCTGGGGCCAACGTCCTGACTTTC. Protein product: CASSLRGRSSGANVLTF.